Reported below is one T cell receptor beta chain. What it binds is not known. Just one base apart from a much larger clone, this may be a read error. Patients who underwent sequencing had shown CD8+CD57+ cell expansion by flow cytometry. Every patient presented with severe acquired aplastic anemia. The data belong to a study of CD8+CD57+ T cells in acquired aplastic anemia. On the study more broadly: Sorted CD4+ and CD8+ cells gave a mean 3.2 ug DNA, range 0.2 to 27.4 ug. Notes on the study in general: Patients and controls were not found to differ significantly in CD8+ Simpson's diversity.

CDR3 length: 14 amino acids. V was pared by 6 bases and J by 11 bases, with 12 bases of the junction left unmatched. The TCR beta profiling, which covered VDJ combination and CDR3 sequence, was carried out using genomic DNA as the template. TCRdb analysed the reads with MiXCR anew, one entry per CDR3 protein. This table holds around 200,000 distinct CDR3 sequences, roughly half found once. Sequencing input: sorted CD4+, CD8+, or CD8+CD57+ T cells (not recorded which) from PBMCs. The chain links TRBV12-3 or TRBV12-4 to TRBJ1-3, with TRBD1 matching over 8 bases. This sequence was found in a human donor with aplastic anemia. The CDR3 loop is CASSMDRARGAIYF. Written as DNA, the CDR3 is TGTGCCAGCAGCATGGACAGGGCTCGGGGCGCCATATATTTT.